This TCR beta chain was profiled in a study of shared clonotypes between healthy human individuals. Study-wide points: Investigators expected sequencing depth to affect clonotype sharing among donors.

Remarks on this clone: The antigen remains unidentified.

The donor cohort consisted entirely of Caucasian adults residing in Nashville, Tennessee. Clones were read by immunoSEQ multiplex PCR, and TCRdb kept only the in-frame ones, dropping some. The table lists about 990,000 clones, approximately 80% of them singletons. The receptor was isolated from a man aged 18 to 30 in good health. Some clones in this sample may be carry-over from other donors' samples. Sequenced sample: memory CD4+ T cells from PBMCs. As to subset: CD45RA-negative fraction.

The CDR3 loop is CASRGGQRNQPQHF. The CDR3 DNA sequence: TGTGCCAGCAGGGGAGGACAGAGAAATCAGCCCCAGCATTTT. The rearrangement uses TRBV6-1 and TRBJ1-5; D is possibly TRBD1 (6 bases). The CDR3 runs 14 residues. Per germline, CDR1 MNHNS and CDR2 SASEGT. V was pared by 6 bases and J by 4 bases, with 13 bases between.